The rows below give T cell receptor beta chains drawn from one sample of a study of T cell responses to AZD1222 COVID-19 vaccine. Clones were read by immunoSEQ multiplex PCR, and TCRdb kept only the in-frame ones, dropping some. The sample carries about 140,000 clones, 85% to 95% recorded once. The sequencing here drew on peripheral blood, taken on day 0 of AZD1222 vaccination. The receptors were sampled from an adult in good health. The CDR3 runs from the conserved cysteine through the conserved F or W. The D gene is left open where the match is weak. Size is omitted from some rows. Given values are once, few, many or a class for expanded clones.

v_gene: TRBV29-1
j_gene: TRBJ2-3
d_gene: TRBD2
abundance: -
CDR3aa: CSVAGTRDTDTQYF
CDR3nt: TGCAGCGTTGCCGGGACTAGGGACACAGATACGCAGTATTTT

v_gene: TRBV7-9
j_gene: TRBJ2-2
d_gene: TRBD2
abundance: -
CDR3aa: CASTLAGVDGELFF
CDR3nt: TGTGCCAGCACTCTAGCGGGGGTGGACGGGGAGCTGTTTTTT

v_gene: TRBV4-1
j_gene: TRBJ2-2
d_gene: -
abundance: -
CDR3aa: CASSGNTGELFF
CDR3nt: TGCGCCAGCAGCGGGAACACCGGGGAGCTGTTTTTT

v_gene: TRBV30
j_gene: TRBJ1-1
d_gene: -
abundance: -
CDR3aa: CACLGTHSTEAFF
CDR3nt: TGTGCCTGCCTAGGGACTCACTCCACTGAAGCTTTCTTT

v_gene: TRBV30
j_gene: TRBJ1-6
d_gene: -
abundance: few
CDR3aa: CAWSVGQNNSPLHF
CDR3nt: TGTGCCTGGAGTGTAGGACAGAATAATTCACCCCTCCACTTT

v_gene: TRBV24-1
j_gene: TRBJ1-2
d_gene: -
abundance: once
CDR3aa: CATRHSGSSGYTF
CDR3nt: TGTGCCACCAGGCACTCAGGGAGCTCTGGCTACACCTTC

v_gene: TRBV4-2
j_gene: TRBJ2-5
d_gene: TRBD2
abundance: -
CDR3aa: CASSQDWLAGGRQETQYF
CDR3nt: TGTGCCAGCAGCCAAGATTGGCTAGCGGGAGGTCGACAAGAGACCCAGTACTTC

v_gene: TRBV5-1
j_gene: TRBJ2-3
d_gene: TRBD2
abundance: -
CDR3aa: CASSLEGRALDTQYF
CDR3nt: TGCGCCAGCAGCTTGGAGGGGAGGGCCTTAGATACGCAGTATTTT

v_gene: TRBV5-1
j_gene: TRBJ1-4
d_gene: -
abundance: -
CDR3aa: CASSADGREKLFF
CDR3nt: TGCGCCAGCAGCGCCGACGGTAGAGAAAAACTGTTTTTT

v_gene: TRBV5-1
j_gene: TRBJ1-4
d_gene: -
abundance: -
CDR3aa: CASSLGTANEKLFF
CDR3nt: TGCGCCAGCAGCTTGGGGACAGCTAATGAAAAACTGTTTTTT

v_gene: TRBV19
j_gene: TRBJ2-2
d_gene: TRBD2
abundance: once
CDR3aa: CASSIGTSGRNTGELFF
CDR3nt: TGTGCCAGTAGTATAGGGACTAGCGGGAGAAACACCGGGGAGCTGTTTTTT

v_gene: TRBV28
j_gene: TRBJ1-5
d_gene: TRBD1
abundance: -
CDR3aa: CASSLLTGGGGQPQHF
CDR3nt: TGTGCCAGCAGTTTATTGACAGGGGGCGGTGGTCAGCCCCAGCATTTT

v_gene: TRBV27
j_gene: TRBJ2-5
d_gene: -
abundance: -
CDR3aa: CASSSARILRGETQYF
CDR3nt: TGTGCCAGCAGTTCCGCCCGGATCCTGAGGGGGGAGACCCAGTACTTC

v_gene: TRBV7-9
j_gene: TRBJ1-5
d_gene: -
abundance: once
CDR3aa: CASSLNQPNQPQHF
CDR3nt: TGTGCCAGCAGCTTAAATCAGCCCAATCAGCCCCAGCATTTT

v_gene: TRBV5-3
j_gene: TRBJ1-5
d_gene: -
abundance: -
CDR3aa: CARSLESRHNQPQHF
CDR3nt: TGTGCCAGAAGCTTGGAGTCCAGGCACAATCAGCCCCAGCATTTT

v_gene: TRBV28
j_gene: TRBJ2-7
d_gene: TRBD1
abundance: -
CDR3aa: CASSLGTGTYEQYF
CDR3nt: TGTGCCAGCAGTTTAGGGACAGGGACCTACGAGCAGTACTTC

v_gene: TRBV5-1
j_gene: TRBJ1-2
d_gene: -
abundance: few
CDR3aa: CASSLDGPNYGYTF
CDR3nt: TGCGCCAGCAGCCTAGACGGACCTAACTATGGCTACACCTTC

v_gene: TRBV25-1
j_gene: TRBJ1-2
d_gene: TRBD1
abundance: -
CDR3aa: CASSYGTGYGYTF
CDR3nt: TGTGCCAGCAGTTACGGGACAGGCTATGGCTACACCTTC

v_gene: TRBV7-9
j_gene: TRBJ2-1
d_gene: -
abundance: -
CDR3aa: CASSLNSLVRNEQFF
CDR3nt: TGTGCCAGCAGCTTGAATAGTTTGGTACGGAATGAGCAGTTCTTC

v_gene: TRBV10-2
j_gene: TRBJ2-1
d_gene: TRBD2
abundance: -
CDR3aa: CASSGSGRTNEQFF
CDR3nt: TGCGCCAGCAGTGGTAGCGGGAGAACCAATGAGCAGTTCTTC

v_gene: TRBV7-2
j_gene: TRBJ2-2
d_gene: -
abundance: -
CDR3aa: CASSRVKRKNTGELFF
CDR3nt: TGTGCCAGCAGCAGAGTCAAGCGGAAGAACACCGGGGAGCTGTTTTTT

v_gene: TRBV28
j_gene: TRBJ2-7
d_gene: -
abundance: -
CDR3aa: CASSFSRPSYEQYF
CDR3nt: TGTGCCAGCAGTTTTTCCCGCCCGAGCTACGAGCAGTACTTC

v_gene: TRBV30
j_gene: TRBJ2-1
d_gene: TRBD1
abundance: -
CDR3aa: CAWSVLRTGGVIHYNEQFF
CDR3nt: TGTGCCTGGAGTGTTTTGAGGACAGGGGGCGTTATCCATTACAATGAGCAGTTCTTC

v_gene: TRBV5-1
j_gene: TRBJ1-2
d_gene: TRBD1
abundance: once
CDR3aa: CASSLRGPGGGSGYTF
CDR3nt: TGCGCCAGCAGCTTGCGAGGGCCAGGGGGTGGATCTGGCTACACCTTC

v_gene: TRBV6-2/TRBV6-3
j_gene: TRBJ2-7
d_gene: -
abundance: -
CDR3aa: CASSYRQKGEQYF
CDR3nt: TGTGCCAGCAGTTACAGACAGAAAGGGGAGCAGTACTTC

v_gene: TRBV27
j_gene: TRBJ1-1
d_gene: -
abundance: -
CDR3aa: CASSFLGEGTEAFF
CDR3nt: TGTGCCAGCAGTTTTTTGGGGGAGGGCACTGAAGCTTTCTTT

v_gene: TRBV5-5
j_gene: TRBJ2-2
d_gene: TRBD1
abundance: -
CDR3aa: CASSWTGGDTGELFF
CDR3nt: TGTGCCAGCAGCTGGACAGGGGGCGATACCGGGGAGCTGTTTTTT

v_gene: TRBV5-6
j_gene: TRBJ1-1
d_gene: -
abundance: once
CDR3aa: CASSLRFTEAFF
CDR3nt: TGTGCCAGCAGCCTAAGATTCACTGAAGCTTTCTTT

v_gene: TRBV6-5
j_gene: TRBJ2-2
d_gene: -
abundance: -
CDR3aa: CASSYSLARTGELFF
CDR3nt: TGTGCCAGCAGTTACTCTCTGGCCAGGACCGGGGAGCTGTTTTTT

v_gene: TRBV2
j_gene: TRBJ2-7
d_gene: TRBD1
abundance: -
CDR3aa: CASGWTGDYEQYF
CDR3nt: TGTGCCAGCGGTTGGACAGGGGACTACGAGCAGTACTTC

v_gene: TRBV5-4
j_gene: TRBJ2-1
d_gene: TRBD2
abundance: -
CDR3aa: CASSRTSGNNEQFF
CDR3nt: TGTGCCAGCAGCCGGACTAGCGGTAACAATGAGCAGTTCTTC

v_gene: TRBV10-3
j_gene: TRBJ1-1
d_gene: TRBD1
abundance: once
CDR3aa: CASFDRENTEAFF
CDR3nt: TGTGCCTCCTTTGACAGGGAAAACACTGAAGCTTTCTTT

v_gene: TRBV19
j_gene: TRBJ2-7
d_gene: TRBD2
abundance: -
CDR3aa: CASSVAGGETYEQYF
CDR3nt: TGTGCCAGTAGTGTAGCGGGAGGTGAGACCTACGAGCAGTACTTC

v_gene: TRBV7-2
j_gene: TRBJ1-1
d_gene: -
abundance: -
CDR3aa: CASGRDTEAFF
CDR3nt: TGTGCCAGCGGCCGTGACACTGAAGCTTTCTTT

v_gene: TRBV5-8
j_gene: TRBJ1-3
d_gene: -
abundance: -
CDR3aa: CASSLGAVSGNTIYF
CDR3nt: TGTGCCAGCAGCTTGGGTGCAGTCTCTGGAAACACCATATATTTT

v_gene: TRBV7-9
j_gene: TRBJ1-2
d_gene: -
abundance: -
CDR3aa: CASSPRAGYGYTF
CDR3nt: TGTGCCAGCAGCCCCCGGGCCGGCTATGGCTACACCTTC

v_gene: TRBV18
j_gene: TRBJ1-1
d_gene: -
abundance: -
CDR3aa: CASSRTTVTEAFF
CDR3nt: TGTGCCAGCTCTCGAACGACAGTAACTGAAGCTTTCTTT

v_gene: TRBV6-5
j_gene: TRBJ1-6
d_gene: -
abundance: -
CDR3aa: CASGYLGGVDSPLHF
CDR3nt: TGTGCCAGCGGCTACCTTGGGGGGGTAGATTCACCCCTCCACTTT

v_gene: TRBV2
j_gene: TRBJ1-2
d_gene: -
abundance: -
CDR3aa: CASSESTAGGYTF
CDR3nt: TGTGCCAGCAGTGAAAGTACCGCCGGGGGCTACACCTTC

v_gene: TRBV7-9
j_gene: TRBJ1-1
d_gene: -
abundance: -
CDR3aa: CASSLERVYTEAFF
CDR3nt: TGTGCCAGCAGCTTAGAGAGGGTTTACACTGAAGCTTTCTTT

v_gene: TRBV29-1
j_gene: TRBJ2-1
d_gene: TRBD2
abundance: -
CDR3aa: CSVEIGGTGTSYNEQFF
CDR3nt: TGCAGCGTTGAAATAGGGGGGACCGGGACTAGTTACAATGAGCAGTTCTTC

v_gene: TRBV2
j_gene: TRBJ2-1
d_gene: TRBD2
abundance: -
CDR3aa: CASRSLAANEQFF
CDR3nt: TGTGCCAGCAGGAGTCTAGCGGCCAATGAGCAGTTCTTC

v_gene: TRBV21-1
j_gene: TRBJ2-1
d_gene: -
abundance: -
CDR3aa: CASRKRVGIANNEQFF
CDR3nt: TGTGCCAGCAGGAAAAGGGTCGGAATAGCGAACAATGAGCAGTTCTTC

v_gene: TRBV10-3
j_gene: TRBJ2-1
d_gene: TRBD1
abundance: once
CDR3aa: CAISEDTGQGTYNEQFF
CDR3nt: TGTGCCATCAGTGAGGACACGGGACAGGGGACCTACAATGAGCAGTTCTTC

v_gene: TRBV3-1/TRBV3-2
j_gene: TRBJ2-3
d_gene: TRBD2
abundance: -
CDR3aa: CASSQGTSGRPDTQYF
CDR3nt: TGTGCCAGCAGCCAAGGGACTAGCGGGAGACCAGATACGCAGTATTTT

v_gene: TRBV2
j_gene: TRBJ2-7
d_gene: TRBD1
abundance: once
CDR3aa: CASSESSGTDYEQYF
CDR3nt: TGTGCCAGCAGTGAATCTTCTGGGACAGACTACGAGCAGTACTTC

v_gene: TRBV5-1
j_gene: TRBJ2-2
d_gene: -
abundance: -
CDR3aa: CASSSADRLPGELFF
CDR3nt: TGCGCCAGCAGCTCAGCCGACCGTCTTCCAGGGGAGCTGTTTTTT

v_gene: TRBV30
j_gene: TRBJ1-4
d_gene: -
abundance: -
CDR3aa: CAWTPGLNEKLFF
CDR3nt: TGTGCCTGGACTCCGGGACTAAATGAAAAACTGTTTTTT

v_gene: TRBV5-1
j_gene: TRBJ2-6
d_gene: -
abundance: few
CDR3aa: CASSAVDTPGANVLTF
CDR3nt: TGCGCCAGCAGCGCTGTAGACACCCCTGGGGCCAACGTCCTGACTTTC

v_gene: TRBV7-8
j_gene: TRBJ2-7
d_gene: -
abundance: -
CDR3aa: CASSLRGWGGGEQYF
CDR3nt: TGTGCCAGCAGCTTGAGGGGGTGGGGAGGAGGCGAGCAGTACTTC

v_gene: TRBV5-4
j_gene: TRBJ1-2
d_gene: TRBD1
abundance: -
CDR3aa: CASSSTGTGYGYTF
CDR3nt: TGTGCCAGCAGTTCGACAGGGACTGGCTATGGCTACACCTTC

v_gene: TRBV5-8
j_gene: TRBJ2-5
d_gene: TRBD2
abundance: -
CDR3aa: CASSLLLAGETQYF
CDR3nt: TGTGCCAGCAGCTTGTTACTAGCGGGTGAGACCCAGTACTTC

v_gene: TRBV5-1
j_gene: TRBJ1-5
d_gene: TRBD1
abundance: few
CDR3aa: CASSSGTGGAEPQHF
CDR3nt: TGCGCCAGCAGCTCCGGGACAGGGGGCGCGGAGCCCCAGCATTTT

v_gene: TRBV5-6
j_gene: TRBJ2-1
d_gene: -
abundance: -
CDR3aa: CASSLWSGIDEQFF
CDR3nt: TGTGCCAGCAGCTTGTGGTCAGGTATTGATGAGCAGTTCTTC

v_gene: TRBV5-1
j_gene: TRBJ2-6
d_gene: -
abundance: -
CDR3aa: CASSLASSGANVLTF
CDR3nt: TGCGCCAGCAGCTTGGCGAGCTCTGGGGCCAACGTCCTGACTTTC

v_gene: TRBV29-1
j_gene: TRBJ2-7
d_gene: TRBD1
abundance: -
CDR3aa: CSVEDPGQGEYEQYF
CDR3nt: TGCAGCGTTGAAGATCCGGGACAGGGTGAATACGAGCAGTACTTC

v_gene: TRBV2
j_gene: TRBJ2-2
d_gene: TRBD2
abundance: -
CDR3aa: CASVAGNANTGELFF
CDR3nt: TGTGCCAGCGTAGCGGGAAACGCGAACACCGGGGAGCTGTTTTTT